These 19 T cell receptor beta chains were sequenced from one sample in a study of PD-1 blockade in mismatch repair-deficient tumors. Assay: immunoSEQ multiplex PCR; the TCRdb copy retains only in-frame clones and omits some. The table has about 63,000 clones, about nine tenths seen once. Specimen: peripheral blood, collected 52 weeks after starting pembrolizumab. The receptors come from an adult with mismatch repair-deficient cancer.

This clone was recorded a few times. This chain links TRBV5-1 with TRBJ2-7; either TRBD1 or TRBD2 may supply D (5 bases each). Trimming shortened V by 2 bases and J by 6 bases, and 12 bases separated the two germline ends. Germline loops: CDR1 SGHRS, CDR2 YFSETQ. The CDR3 spans 13 residues. CDR3 bases: TGCGCCAGCAGCTTTGCAGGGCGGGCCGAGCAGTACTTC. Translating it yields CASSFAGRAEQYF.

V usage is TRBV25-1 and J usage is TRBJ2-1; the D gene could be TRBD1 or TRBD2 (5 bases each). The V and J ends lost 3 bases and 4 bases respectively, with 7 bases between them. This CDR3 is built from 13 residues. Germline V gives CDR1 MGHDK, CDR2 SYGVNS. Here the CDR3 reads CASSEGVYNEQFF. CDR3 DNA sequence: TGTGCCAGCAGTGAGGGGGTATACAATGAGCAGTTCTTC.

The chain recombines TRBV5-6 with TRBJ2-1, with TRBD1 matching 9 bases. Germline lookup yields CDR1 SGHDT and CDR2 YYEEEE. V dropped 0 bases and J dropped 6; count of bases not matched to a gene: 4. CDR3 length equals 15 residues. The CDR3 region has the DNA TGTGCCAGCAGCTTGGGGACAGGGGATTCCAATGAGCAGTTCTTC. This codes for CASSLGTGDSNEQFF.

This chain links TRBV7-2 with TRBJ2-7; D is unclear. V lost 8 bases, J lost 0 bases, and 17 bases lay in between. This CDR3 spans 15 amino acids. CDR1 SGHTA and CDR2 FQGNSA come from the germline V gene. This chain's CDR3 is CASGNKHSSSYEQYF. CDR3 in DNA: TGTGCCAGCGGAAATAAACATTCTAGCTCCTACGAGCAGTACTTC.

This chain uses TRBV7-9 with TRBJ2-7, with TRBD2 matching 7 bases. The germline gives CDR1 SEHNR, CDR2 FQNEAQ (reference sequence). J gave up 3 bases and V 3 bases, and 5 bases lay outside the gene matches. The CDR3 is made up of 14 amino acids. CDR3 coding DNA: TGTGCCAGCAGCTTTGTGGGAGGGTACTACGAGCAGTACTTC. It codes for CASSFVGGYYEQYF.

As to this clone: The sample carries other DNA sequences with the same CDR3. This chain links TRBV7-9 with TRBJ2-7, with D hard to call. The CDR3 contains 12 residues. V was shortened by 1 base and J by 4 bases, with 5 bases between the two germline ends. Germline CDR1 and CDR2: SEHNR and FQNEAQ (reference sequence). The DNA of the CDR3 is TGTGCCAGCAGCTTAGGCAGTTACGAGCAGTACTTC. Translating it yields CASSLGSYEQYF.

In this sample, this clone turned up once. The chain is built from TRBV19 and TRBJ2-1; 11 positions match TRBD2. V was pared by 9 bases and J by 3 bases, with 4 bases of the junction left unmatched. The length of the CDR3 is 14 residues. Germline loops: CDR1 LNHDA, CDR2 SQIVND (reference sequence). Here the CDR3 reads CASKLAGDYNEQFF. The CDR3 DNA reads as TGTGCCAGCAAACTAGCGGGAGACTACAATGAGCAGTTCTTC.

J is TRBJ1-5 and V is TRBV30, with 8 bases aligning to TRBD1. The germline CDR1 and CDR2 sequences are GTSNPN and SVGIG (reference sequence). The length of the CDR3 is 13 residues. V lost 3 bases and J lost 8; bases outside the gene matches: 6. CDR3 region: CAWSRGRLKPQHF. The CDR3 DNA follows: TGTGCCTGGAGCAGGGGGCGCCTGAAGCCCCAGCATTTT.

This chain uses TRBV11-2 with TRBJ2-7; maybe TRBD2 (6 bases). CDR3 length: 14 residues. V shed 4 bases and J shed 4 bases, with 14 bases lying between them. Germline values: CDR1 SGHAT, CDR2 FQNNGV. This CDR3 reads CASSSTAGSYEQYF. CDR3 nucleotide sequence: TGTGCCAGCAGCTCAACGGCCGGGAGTTACGAGCAGTACTTC.

V gene TRBV27 combines with J gene TRBJ1-5, with 11 nucleotides matching TRBD1. V was pared by 6 bases and J by 2 bases, with 9 bases of the junction left unmatched. The V gene's germline CDR1 is MNHEY and CDR2 SMNVEV (reference sequence). There are 17 residues in the CDR3. The CDR3 here is CASSQWTGGCGNQPQHF. The CDR3, as DNA: TGTGCCAGCAGCCAATGGACAGGGGGCTGTGGCAATCAGCCCCAGCATTTT.

This clone showed up just a few times. V is TRBV4-1 and J is TRBJ1-2; TRBD1 matches at 11 bases. Trimming cost V 7 bases and J 7 bases; bases outside gene matches: 14. Germline CDR1 and CDR2: MGHRA and YSYEKL. The CDR3 is 16 residues long. As DNA, the CDR3 is TGCGCCAGCAAGGAGTTCGAGGACAGGGGGCTCGGTGGCTACACCTTC. Its protein product is CASKEFEDRGLGGYTF.

This clone was seen just once. The chain is built from TRBV5-6 and TRBJ1-2; TRBD1 aligns across 10 bases. The CDR3 consists of 18 residues. Trimming took 4 bases from V and 4 from J; bases not matched to a gene: 16. Germline values: CDR1 SGHDT, CDR2 YYEEEE. The CDR3 loop is CASSGEGQGLFLSYGYTF. The CDR3 DNA is TGTGCCAGCAGCGGCGAGGGACAGGGGTTATTCCTATCCTATGGCTACACCTTC.

In nucleotides, the CDR3 is TGTGCCACCAGCAACCTTAACTGGGAGACCCAGTACTTC. Its protein is CATSNLNWETQYF. The chain links TRBV15 to TRBJ2-5; no reliable D call. The CDR3 consists of 13 residues. V was trimmed by 4 bases and J by 5 bases, leaving 11 bases between them. Germline CDR1 reads LNHNV; CDR2 reads YYDKDF (reference sequence).

The CDR3 sequence is CASGPGQGNTIYF. The CDR3 DNA is TGTGCTAGTGGTCCAGGACAGGGAAACACCATATATTTT. The chain joins TRBV12-5 to TRBJ1-3, with a weak D call TRBD1 (6 bases). Germline assignment: CDR1 LGHNT and CDR2 FRNRAP. V was clipped by 5 bases and J by 4 bases, with 9 bases between them. The CDR3 is 13 amino acids. The full variable domain, completed using reference TRBV12-5 and TRBJ1-3, is DARVTQTPRHKVTEMGQEVTMRCQPILGHNTVFWYRQTMMQGLELLAYFRNRAPLDDSGMPKDRFSAEMPDATLATLKIQPSEPRDSAVYFCASGPGQGNTIYFGEGSWLTVV.

The chain couples TRBV7-3 to TRBJ2-2; D not resolved. This CDR3 is built from 15 residues. Germline CDR1 is SGHTA and CDR2 is FQGTGA. V lost 0 bases, J lost 3 bases, and 8 bases lay in between. CDR3 in DNA: TGTGCCAGCAGCTTAACTAAGGCGGACACCGGGGAGCTGTTTTTT. Residues: CASSLTKADTGELFF.

The chain combines TRBV4-1 with TRBJ2-1; D remains unclear. V lost 1 base and J lost 10, with 14 bases in between. Germline CDR1 MGHRA, CDR2 YSYEKL. The CDR3 sequence is 14 residues long. CDR3 bases: TGCGCCAGCAGCCAAGTCACGTCCGCGGAAGAGCAGTTCTTC. Its translation is CASSQVTSAEEQFF.

This chain links TRBV6-5 with TRBJ1-2; the D is unclear. Germline V gene data show CDR1 as MNHEY and CDR2 as SVGAGI. Deletions cut 6 bases from V and 3 bases from J, with 11 bases between. The CDR3 length is 13 residues. The CDR3 DNA is TGTGCCAGCAGGCGCTCCGGGTACTATGGCTACACCTTC. Amino acids: CASRRSGYYGYTF.

The rearrangement uses TRBV2 and TRBJ2-7; the D gene is possibly TRBD2 (5 bases). Per germline, CDR1 SNHLY and CDR2 FYNNEI. The CDR3 sequence is 15 residues long. Trimming shortened V by 2 bases and J by 2 bases, and 13 bases separated the two germline ends. This chain's CDR3 is CASSELRERPYEQYF. The CDR3 DNA follows: TGTGCCAGCAGTGAATTAAGGGAGAGACCCTACGAGCAGTACTTC.

The chain joins TRBV5-1 to TRBJ2-5; D possibly corresponds to TRBD1 (6 bases). V lost 0 bases, J lost 3 bases, and 15 bases lay in between. CDR1 and CDR2 (germline): SGHRS, YFSETQ. This CDR3 spans 16 amino acids. The CDR3 sequence: CASSLGWTAEKETQYF. The CDR3 DNA follows: TGCGCCAGCAGCTTGGGGTGGACAGCAGAGAAAGAGACCCAGTACTTC.